What follows describes a single TCR beta chain. This clone was detected only a few times. The specificity of this receptor is unknown. One base away there is no much larger clone; base qualities are not given. The data are from a study of OX40 agonist ivuxolimab in advanced cancers. Regarding the research as a whole: Ivuxolimab, which targeted the costimulatory receptor OX40 (CD134), was an agonistic, fully human IgG2 monoclonal antibody. Partial responses occurred in three dose-escalation patients: two with cutaneous melanoma and one with hepatocellular carcinoma. Patients were allowed to have had prior anti-PD-1, anti-PD-L1 or anti-CTLA-4 therapy, and 40% of the dose-escalation patients had previously received checkpoint inhibitors. Peripheral TCRbeta sequencing was intended to test whether TCR sequence diversity was altered and clonal T-cell expansion was caused by ivuxolimab. Among the 52 dose-escalation patients, roughly 20 had hepatocellular carcinoma, about 15 melanoma, 9 renal cell carcinoma and 9 head and neck cancer. In the dose-escalation cohort, approximately 80% of patients were male, and the mean age was approximately 60 years with a range of roughly 20 to 80. Intravenous ivuxolimab was administered to patients every 2 weeks at six dose levels: 0.01, 0.1, 0.3, 1.5, 3 and 10 mg/kg. The paper reports the monotherapy dose-escalation portion (N ≈ 50 patients) of the phase I ivuxolimab trial. Here is what the overall study found, with its caveats: On average, CD8+ T cells showed more expanded clones than CD4+ T cells after ivuxolimab. The antigen specificity of the peripheral T cells that underwent clonal expansion was not determined. At doses from 0.1 to 3.0 mg/kg, clonal expansion was seen in both CD4+ and CD8+ blood T cells between baseline and week 6. In the 0.1-3.0 mg/kg groups, partial responders were among the patients with the lowest normalized peripheral clonal expansion, particularly in CD8+ T cells. Low levels of normalized T-cell clonal expansion were also seen in some nonresponding patients.

V sheds 1 base and J sheds 7 bases, leaving 11 bases between their ends. Based on the germline V gene, the CDR1 and CDR2 sequences are SQVTM and ANQGSEA. Taken from cysteine to phenylalanine, the CDR3 has 13 residues. Only the CDR3 region is kept as DNA, spanning 39 bases read in frame from base 1. The trial excluded patients who had a history of autoimmune disease or who were on systemic immunosuppression. Peripheral blood for TCR sequencing was collected from all dose cohorts at baseline, on cycle 4 day 1, and on cycle 7 day 1. The samples were drawn from a first-in-human, open-label, multicenter phase I dose-escalation trial of ivuxolimab. Adults with locally advanced or metastatic melanoma, renal cell, hepatocellular, or head and neck squamous cell carcinoma were enrolled in the trial. Before TCR sequencing, CD4+ T cells and CD8+ T cells from peripheral blood were sorted into separate populations.

Genomic DNA was extracted from sorted cells for sequencing of the TCRbeta CDR3 region. The immunoSEQ Assay was used to sequence the TCRbeta CDR3 regions. As stored in TCRdb, this immuneACCESS dataset retains in-frame rearrangements with V and J assigned. A fraction of the clones does not appear; measured against another copy, unresolved V genes explain less than half of the discrepancy, and the remainder lacks a known reason. Within this sample are about 58,000 clones, with about 81% of them counted one time only. Over 0.6% of the sample comes from the top ten. This chain joins TRBV29-1 to TRBJ1-3; confidence is insufficient to name the D gene. This clonotype was obtained from an adult with an advanced solid tumor such as melanoma, head and neck, liver or kidney cancer. The material was CD4+ or CD8+ T cells sorted from blood, obtained in a trial of the OX40 agonist ivuxolimab. The base sequence is TGCAGCGTTGAAGTTCTGGGGAGCAACACCATATATTTT. Translated, it gives CSVEVLGSNTIYF.